Below are 10 T cell receptor beta chains sequenced from a single sample in a study of cytomegalovirus exposure and HLA in healthy donors. This PCR relied on a set of 60 Vbeta primers and 13 Jbeta primers. The table came from immunoSEQ multiplex PCR; TCRdb's copy has only in-frame clones and leaves some out. The sample has 150,000 or so clones; about two thirds are singletons. The sample consisted of PBMCs. These receptor sequences come from a young woman in good health and CMV-seronegative.

This chain connects TRBV21-1 to TRBJ2-2; the D call in the table, TRBD1, was not verified against the DNA. TRBV21-1 corresponds to a pseudogene. CDR3 length: 14 residues. The CDR3 sequence: CASSARQSTGELFF. CDR3 DNA: TGTGCCAGCAGCGCTAGACAGAGCACCGGGGAGCTGTTTTTT.

This chain connects TRBV11-1 to TRBJ1-1; 9 nucleotides agree with TRBD1. Germline V lookup: CDR1 SGHAT, CDR2 FQDESV (reference sequence). This CDR3 is built from 15 residues. The junction had 4 bases not matched to a gene; V was cut back by 4 bases and J by 1 base. The CDR3 sequence is CASSSGTGRNTEAFF. The DNA of the CDR3 is TGTGCCAGCAGCTCCGGGACAGGGCGGAACACTGAAGCTTTCTTT. The full variable domain, its missing parts supplied by reference TRBV11-1 and TRBJ1-1, is EAEVAQSPRYKITEKSQAVAFWCDPISGHATLYWYRQILGQGPELLVQFQDESVVDDSQLPKDRFSAERLKGVDSTLKIQPAELGDSAMYLCASSSGTGRNTEAFFGQGTRLTVV.

The chain recombines TRBV5-1 with TRBJ1-3, with a weak D call TRBD1 (5 bases). The CDR3 runs to 15 residues. Trimming removed 0 bases at V and 3 bases at J, with 10 bases between. Germline lookup yields CDR1 SGHRS and CDR2 YFSETQ. The CDR3 is CASSLEAGRGNTIYF. The CDR3 nucleotides read TGCGCCAGCAGCTTGGAGGCAGGGCGTGGAAACACCATATATTTT.

The sample holds one count of this clone. The chain carries TRBV4-3 and TRBJ2-7; tentative D call: TRBD2 (5 bases). This CDR3 is built from 15 residues. Trimming took off 0 bases at V and 3 bases at J, with 12 bases between the two ends. Germline lookup yields CDR1 LGHNA and CDR2 YSLEER. DNA of the CDR3: TGCGCCAGCAGCCAAGATTTGGGGAGAAACTACGAGCAGTACTTC. Protein product: CASSQDLGRNYEQYF.

The chain uses TRBV2 and TRBJ1-1; 8 bases match TRBD1. The CDR3 runs to 15 residues. From germline, CDR1 is SNHLY and CDR2 FYNNEI. V lost 6 bases to trimming and J lost 1 base; unmatched junction nucleotides: 7. CDR3 in amino acids: CASRDRALRNTEAFF. The CDR3 nucleotides are TGTGCCAGCAGGGACAGGGCCCTACGGAACACTGAAGCTTTCTTT.

This sequence joins TRBV7-2 and TRBJ2-3; 8 nucleotides align to TRBD1. Per the germline V gene, CDR1 is SGHTA and CDR2 is FQGNSA. J gave up 1 base and V 0 bases, and 12 bases lay outside the gene matches. The CDR3 covers 19 residues. CDR3 loop: CASSLALRGLEVGTDTQYF. CDR3 DNA sequence: TGTGCCAGCAGCTTAGCCCTCAGGGGGCTCGAAGTGGGCACAGATACGCAGTATTTT.

In its sample, this clone was seen once. The V and J genes are TRBV6-5 and TRBJ1-2; the D gene is possibly TRBD1 (6 bases). Trimming took off 4 bases at V and 3 bases at J, with 12 bases between the two ends. The CDR3 totals 14 residues. The V gene's germline CDR1 is MNHEY and CDR2 SVGAGI. CDR3 bases: TGTGCCAGCAGTTCGGATCGACAGGACTATGGCTACACCTTC. Protein sequence: CASSSDRQDYGYTF.

The chain carries TRBV10-1 and TRBJ1-1, with D possibly being TRBD1 (5 bases). Trimming cost V 0 bases and J 7 bases, with 9 bases left between them. The CDR3 contains 13 residues. The V gene's germline CDR1 is WNHNN and CDR2 SYGVQD (reference sequence). CDR3: CASSESSGGEAFF. The CDR3 nucleotides are TGCGCCAGCAGTGAGTCGAGCGGGGGTGAAGCTTTCTTT.

CDR3 in DNA: TGTGCCAGCACGTCAGTTAAGTACAATGAGCAGTTCTTC. As protein: CASTSVKYNEQFF. J is TRBJ2-1 and V is TRBV2; D unresolved. Per germline, CDR1 SNHLY and CDR2 FYNNEI. The CDR3 spans 13 residues. V lost 7 bases and J lost 4, with 11 bases in between. Full variable domain (missing parts from reference TRBV2 and TRBJ2-1): EPEVTQTPSHQVTQMGQEVILRCVPISNHLYFYWYRQILGQKVEFLVSFYNNEISEKSEIFDDQFSVERPDGSNFTLKIRSTKLEDSAMYFCASTSVKYNEQFFGPGTRLTVL.

This clone was detected a few times. The V gene is TRBV28, the J gene TRBJ1-2, with a weak D call TRBD1 (5 bases). The CDR3 spans 14 residues. Looked up from germline, CDR1 is MDHEN and CDR2 is SYDVKM. Between the trimmed V and J ends, which lost 6 bases and 3 bases, there was a span of 14 bases. The CDR3 protein is CASSRAQEHYGYTF. The DNA for the CDR3 is TGTGCCAGCAGCCGGGCACAGGAACACTATGGCTACACCTTC.